The next 6 T cell receptor beta chains were all read from a single sample in a study of shared clonotypes between healthy human individuals. The data were produced by immunoSEQ multiplex PCR, yet TCRdb's version contains in-frame clones alone and is incomplete. This sample carries about 710,000 clones, around 73% of them seen once, and the ten largest clones take around 1.8%. The source material was memory CD4+ T cells sorted from blood. Documented subset: CD45RA-negative fraction. Receptors originate from a woman in her twenties or thirties in good health.

This sequence joins TRBV5-1 and TRBJ2-1; D perhaps matches TRBD2 (5 bases). Trimming took 7 bases from V and 0 from J, leaving 14 bases between them. CDR1 and CDR2 from the germline V gene are SGHRS and YFSETQ. This CDR3 region has 15 residues. For the CDR3, the DNA is TGCGCCAGCTGCTATAGCAGCGGCTCCTACAATGAGCAGTTCTTC. Translation: CASCYSSGSYNEQFF.

The V gene is TRBV25-1, the J gene TRBJ2-5, with 10 bases lining up with TRBD1. V gave up 4 bases and J gave up 4 bases; unmatched junction bases: 6. Germline V gives CDR1 MGHDK, CDR2 SYGVNS. The CDR3 has 15 residues. The CDR3 nucleotides read TGTGCCAGCAGTGGGGACAGGGGACCCATAGAGACCCAGTACTTC. Translation gives CASSGDRGPIETQYF.

The V call is TRBV2, the J call TRBJ1-2, with a possible D match to TRBD1 (5 bases). This CDR3 is built from 15 residues. Germline CDR1 reads SNHLY; CDR2 reads FYNNEI. With 7 bases removed from V and 7 bases from J, the gap between germline ends came to 22 bases. CDR3: CASTPLGGVAAGYTF. The CDR3 bases are TGTGCCAGCACCCCACTGGGGGGGGTAGCTGCTGGCTACACCTTC.

This sequence joins TRBV5-1 and TRBJ1-4; D gene uncertain. The CDR3 runs to 14 residues. The V end lost 1 base, the J end lost 5 bases, and 9 bases lay between the germline ends. The V gene's germline CDR1 is SGHRS and CDR2 YFSETQ. CDR3 sequence reads: CASSLQEPNEKLFF. The CDR3 DNA follows: TGCGCCAGCAGCTTGCAGGAGCCAAATGAAAAACTGTTTTTT.

The count of this clone is one. The J gene is TRBJ1-1, the V gene TRBV20-1; D not certain. V was pared by 6 bases and J by 7 bases, with 9 bases between. The germline V gene has CDR1 DFQATT and CDR2 SNEGSKA (reference sequence). The CDR3 has 10 amino acids. CDR3 region: CSASAGEAFF. CDR3 sequence (DNA): TGCAGTGCCTCGGCGGGTGAAGCTTTCTTT.

This clone was recorded a few times. The chain recombines TRBV2 with TRBJ1-5; D is undetermined. The CDR3 covers 13 residues. Germline V gene lookup returns CDR1 SNHLY and CDR2 FYNNEI. The ends were cut back, 6 bases at V and 2 bases at J, with 8 bases in the middle. This CDR3 is CASSPEGNQPQHF. The CDR3, as DNA: TGTGCCAGCAGCCCCGAAGGCAATCAGCCCCAGCATTTT.